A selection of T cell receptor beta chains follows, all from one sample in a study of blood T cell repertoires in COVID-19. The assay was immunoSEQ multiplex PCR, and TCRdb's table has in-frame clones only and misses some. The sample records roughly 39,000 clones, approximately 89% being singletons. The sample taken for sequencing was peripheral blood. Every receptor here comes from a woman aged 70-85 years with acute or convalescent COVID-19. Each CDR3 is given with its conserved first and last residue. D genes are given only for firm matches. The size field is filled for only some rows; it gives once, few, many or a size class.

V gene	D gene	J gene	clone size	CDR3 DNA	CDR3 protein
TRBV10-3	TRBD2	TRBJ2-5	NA	TGTGCCATCAGTGAGTCTGGCGGGGGGCCTGGGGAGACCCAGTACTTC	CAISESGGGPGETQYF
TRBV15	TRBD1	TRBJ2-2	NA	TGTGCCACCAGGGGCGGGGGACAGGGACTGCCCGGGGAGCTGTTTTTT	CATRGGGQGLPGELFF
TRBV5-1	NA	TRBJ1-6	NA	TGCGCCAGCAGCTTCCAGACTGATAATTCACCCCTCCACTTT	CASSFQTDNSPLHF
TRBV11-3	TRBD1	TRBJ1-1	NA	TGTGCCAGCAAAAAGGCAGGGGGCATTGAAGCTTTCTTT	CASKKAGGIEAFF
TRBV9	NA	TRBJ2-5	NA	TGTGCCAGCAGCAGAACTAGTTCAGAGACCCAGTACTTC	CASSRTSSETQYF
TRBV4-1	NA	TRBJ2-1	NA	TGCGCCAGCAGCCAAGAGGGAGCTTTTGAGCAGTTCTTC	CASSQEGAFEQFF
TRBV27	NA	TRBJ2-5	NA	TGTGCCTCACGACGCGGCCAAGAGACCCAGTACTTC	CASRRGQETQYF
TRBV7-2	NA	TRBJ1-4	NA	TGTGCCAGCAGCCCCGGGGAGGAGGGTAGGCTGTTTTTT	CASSPGEEGRLFF
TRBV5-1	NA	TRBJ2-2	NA	TGCGCCAGCAGCTTGGGCAGGGCGGACGGGGAGCTGTTTTTT	CASSLGRADGELFF
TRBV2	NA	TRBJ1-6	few	TGTGCCAGCGGCGAACAGGGACCCTATAATTCACCCCTCCACTTT	CASGEQGPYNSPLHF
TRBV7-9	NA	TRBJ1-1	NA	TGTGCCAGCAGCCCCGGGGGGCGGGGGAACACTGAAGCTTTCTTT	CASSPGGRGNTEAFF
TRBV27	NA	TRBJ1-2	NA	TGTGCCAGCAGTTTGGCAGGGTACCGTGGCTATGGCTACACCTTC	CASSLAGYRGYGYTF
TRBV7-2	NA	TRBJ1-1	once	TGTGCCAGCAGCCCAATGCGGGAAAACACTGAAGCTTTCTTT	CASSPMRENTEAFF
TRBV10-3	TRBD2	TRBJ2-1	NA	TGTGCCATACAAGGACTAGCGGGGACTGAGCAGTTCTTC	CAIQGLAGTEQFF
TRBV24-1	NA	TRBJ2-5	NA	TGTGCCACCAGTGAACGGGGGGCGATGGGGACCCAGTACTTC	CATSERGAMGTQYF
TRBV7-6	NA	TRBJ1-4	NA	TGTGCCAGCGCCGAGGGTACAGGGAGGGCTGAAAAACTGTTTTTT	CASAEGTGRAEKLFF
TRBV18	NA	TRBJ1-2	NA	TGTGCCAGCTCACCAGACAGGACCTATGGCTACACCTTC	CASSPDRTYGYTF
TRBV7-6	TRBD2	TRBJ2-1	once	TGTGCCAGCAGCCCTAGCGGGAGCTCCTACAATGAGCAGTTCTTC	CASSPSGSSYNEQFF
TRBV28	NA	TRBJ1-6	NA	TGTGCCAGCAGCACCCCCGCCGGGGGAAATTCACCCCTCCACTTT	CASSTPAGGNSPLHF
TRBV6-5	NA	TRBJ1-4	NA	TGTGCCAGCAGTTCGGGGGATCGCGATGAAAAACTGTTTTTT	CASSSGDRDEKLFF
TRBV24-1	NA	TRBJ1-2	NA	TGTGCCACCAGTCCGGGTAACTATGGCTACACCTTC	CATSPGNYGYTF
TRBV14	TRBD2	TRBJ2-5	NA	TGTGCCAGCAGCCAAGTTGGGACTAGCGGGGTAGAGACCCAGTACTTC	CASSQVGTSGVETQYF
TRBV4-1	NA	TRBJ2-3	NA	TGCGCCAGCAGCCAAGAGGGAGGCTCTAGTAGCACAGATACGCAGTATTTT	CASSQEGGSSSTDTQYF
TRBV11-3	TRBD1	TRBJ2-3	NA	TGTGCCAGCAGCCTTGGACAGGGGGATTTAACGCAGTATTTT	CASSLGQGDLTQYF
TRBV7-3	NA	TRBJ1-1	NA	TGTGCCAGCACCCGGGGGGCTGCTCCTGCAGCTTTCTTT	CASTRGAAPAAFF
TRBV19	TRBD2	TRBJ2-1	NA	TGTGCCAGTAGCCGTAGCGGGAGCTCCTACAATGAGCAGTTCTTC	CASSRSGSSYNEQFF
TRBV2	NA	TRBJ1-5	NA	TGTGCCAGCAGAGGGGGATTCGGGATGAGGATCAATCAGCCCCAGCATTTT	CASRGGFGMRINQPQHF
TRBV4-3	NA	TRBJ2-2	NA	TGCGCCAGCAGCCAAGTTCTTCTTGGGGAGCTGTTTTTT	CASSQVLLGELFF
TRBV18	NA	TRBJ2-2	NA	TGTGCCAGCTCACGGACTACTCCCAACGGGGAGCTGTTTTTT	CASSRTTPNGELFF
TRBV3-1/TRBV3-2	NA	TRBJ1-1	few	TGTGCCAGCAGCCCCGGCAGGGGCACTGAAGCTTTCTTT	CASSPGRGTEAFF
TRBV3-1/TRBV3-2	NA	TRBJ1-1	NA	TGTGCCAGCACACACAGCAACACTGAAGCTTTCTTT	CASTHSNTEAFF
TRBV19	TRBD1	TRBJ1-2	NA	TGTGCCAGTAGTAGCCCGCAGGGGGCGAATGGCTACACCTTC	CASSSPQGANGYTF
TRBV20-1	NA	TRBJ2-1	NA	TGCAGTGCTAGTCCGGGAAGCTCCTACAATGAGCAGTTCTTC	CSASPGSSYNEQFF
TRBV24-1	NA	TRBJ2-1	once	TGTGCCACCAGTGATGATTCTAGCGCGGGAAACAATGAGCAGTTCTTC	CATSDDSSAGNNEQFF
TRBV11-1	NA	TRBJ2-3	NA	TGTGCCAGCGGGGGGGGCCTTATAGATACGCAGTATTTT	CASGGGLIDTQYF
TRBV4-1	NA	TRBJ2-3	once	TGCGCCAGCAGCCAAGATAAGGGGCAGTTAAAATTCCACACAGATACGCAGTATTTT	CASSQDKGQLKFHTDTQYF
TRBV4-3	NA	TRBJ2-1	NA	TGCGCCAGCAGCCTGGCCGTACAGAGCAATGAGCAGTTCTTC	CASSLAVQSNEQFF
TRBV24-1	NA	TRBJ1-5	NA	TGTGCCACCAGTGATTCAGGGAAGGGGGGCAATCAGCCCCAGCATTTT	CATSDSGKGGNQPQHF
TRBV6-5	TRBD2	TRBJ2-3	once	TGTGCCAGCCGCCGGGGACTAGATTACACAGATACGCAGTATTTT	CASRRGLDYTDTQYF
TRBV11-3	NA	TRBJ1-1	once	TGTGCCAGCAGCTTCTCAGGGAACACTGAAGCTTTCTTT	CASSFSGNTEAFF
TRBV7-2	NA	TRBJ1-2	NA	TGTGCCAGCAGCTTAGTGGTAGGGGGGGACTATGGCTACACCTTC	CASSLVVGGDYGYTF
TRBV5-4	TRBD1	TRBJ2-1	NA	TGTGCCAGCAGCTTACAGGGGGCAGGCAATGAGCAGTTCTTC	CASSLQGAGNEQFF
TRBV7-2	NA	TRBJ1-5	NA	TGTGCCAGCAGCTTATCGACAGGCTGGGTTCAGCCCCAGCATTTT	CASSLSTGWVQPQHF
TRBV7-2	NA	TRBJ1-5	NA	TGTGCCAGCAGCTTACTAAACTATCAGCCCCAGCATTTT	CASSLLNYQPQHF
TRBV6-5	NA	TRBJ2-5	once	TGTGCCAGCATCTGGGGTGTTGCAGGGGGGGAGACCCAGTACTTC	CASIWGVAGGETQYF
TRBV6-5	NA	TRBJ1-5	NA	TGTGCCAGCCGGAGCAATCAGCCCCAGCATTTT	CASRSNQPQHF
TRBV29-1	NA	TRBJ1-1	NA	TGCAGCGTTCTCGACAACCTGAACACTGAAGCTTTCTTT	CSVLDNLNTEAFF
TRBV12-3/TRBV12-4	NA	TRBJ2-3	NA	TGTGCCAGCAGCCTAGGAAGCACAGATACGCAGTATTTT	CASSLGSTDTQYF
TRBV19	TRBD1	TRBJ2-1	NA	TGTGCCAGTAGTGTCCAGGGGGCGGGTGATGAGCAGTTCTTC	CASSVQGAGDEQFF
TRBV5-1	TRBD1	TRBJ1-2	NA	TGCGCCAGCAGCTCGGACCCACCCGGGACAGGGTTCAGTGGCTACACCTTC	CASSSDPPGTGFSGYTF
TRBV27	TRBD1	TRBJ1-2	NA	TGTGCCAGCAGTTACGGGACAGGGAATGGCTACACCTTC	CASSYGTGNGYTF
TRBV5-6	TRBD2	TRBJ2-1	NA	TGTGCCAGCAGCCCGGGACTAGCGGGGGGGCTTGAGCAGTTCTTC	CASSPGLAGGLEQFF
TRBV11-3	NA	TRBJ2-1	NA	TGTGCCAGCAGCCGCGATGAGCAGTTCTTC	CASSRDEQFF
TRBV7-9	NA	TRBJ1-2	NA	TGTGCCAGCAGCCAAGGCCCCTCCCAGGGAGGCTACACCTTC	CASSQGPSQGGYTF
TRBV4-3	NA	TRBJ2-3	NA	TGCGCCAGCAGCCAAGCACTCGGGGGAATGAGCACAGATACGCAGTATTTT	CASSQALGGMSTDTQYF
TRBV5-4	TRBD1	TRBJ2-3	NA	TGTGCCAGCACAGACCCGAGACAGGGGTACACAGATACGCAGTATTTT	CASTDPRQGYTDTQYF